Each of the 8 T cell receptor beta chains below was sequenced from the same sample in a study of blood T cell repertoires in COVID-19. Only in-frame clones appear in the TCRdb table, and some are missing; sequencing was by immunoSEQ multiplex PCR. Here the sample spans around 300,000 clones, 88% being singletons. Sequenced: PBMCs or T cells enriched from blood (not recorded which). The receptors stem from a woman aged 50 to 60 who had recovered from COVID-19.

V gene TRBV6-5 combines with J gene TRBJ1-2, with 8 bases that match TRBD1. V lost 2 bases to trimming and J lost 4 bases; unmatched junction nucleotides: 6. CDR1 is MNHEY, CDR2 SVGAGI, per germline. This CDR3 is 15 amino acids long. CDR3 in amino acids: CASSYQDREFYGYTF. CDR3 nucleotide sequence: TGTGCCAGCAGTTACCAGGACAGGGAATTCTATGGCTACACCTTC.

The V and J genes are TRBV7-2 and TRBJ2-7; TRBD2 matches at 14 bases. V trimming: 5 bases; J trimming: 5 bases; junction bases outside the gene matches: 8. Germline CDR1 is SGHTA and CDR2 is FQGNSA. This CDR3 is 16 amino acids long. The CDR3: CASSPQGTSGRNEQYF. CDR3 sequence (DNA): TGTGCCAGCAGCCCCCAAGGGACTAGCGGGAGAAACGAGCAGTACTTC. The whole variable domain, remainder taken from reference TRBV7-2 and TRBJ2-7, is GAGVSQSPSNKVTEKGKDVELRCDPISGHTALYWYRQSLGQGLEFLIYFQGNSAPDKSGLPSDRFSAERTGGSVSTLTIQRTQQEDSAVYLCASSPQGTSGRNEQYFGPGTRLTVT.

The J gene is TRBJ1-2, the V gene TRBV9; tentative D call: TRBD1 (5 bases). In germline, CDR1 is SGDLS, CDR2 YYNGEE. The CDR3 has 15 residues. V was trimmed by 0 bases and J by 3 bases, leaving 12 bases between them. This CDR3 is CASSVGGHPDYGYTF. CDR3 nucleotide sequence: TGTGCCAGCAGCGTAGGAGGACACCCGGACTATGGCTACACCTTC.

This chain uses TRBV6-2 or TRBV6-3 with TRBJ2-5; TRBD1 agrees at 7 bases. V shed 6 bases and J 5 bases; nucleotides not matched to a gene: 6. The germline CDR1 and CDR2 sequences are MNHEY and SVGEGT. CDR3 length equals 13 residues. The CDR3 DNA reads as TGTGCCAGCAGCCGAGGGGGCTGGGAGACCCAGTACTTC. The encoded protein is CASSRGGWETQYF.

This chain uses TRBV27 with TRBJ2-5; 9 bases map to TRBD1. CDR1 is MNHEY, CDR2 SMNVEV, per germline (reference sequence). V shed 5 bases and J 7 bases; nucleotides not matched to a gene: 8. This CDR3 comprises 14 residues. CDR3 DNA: TGTGCCAGCAGTCCAAGGGGACAGGGAAGGACCCAGTACTTC. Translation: CASSPRGQGRTQYF.

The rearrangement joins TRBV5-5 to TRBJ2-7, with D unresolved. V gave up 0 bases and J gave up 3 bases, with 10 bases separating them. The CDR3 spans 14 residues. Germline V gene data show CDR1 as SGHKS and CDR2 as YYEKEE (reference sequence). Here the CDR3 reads CASSLARLSYEQYF. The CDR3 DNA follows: TGTGCCAGCAGCTTGGCCAGACTTAGCTACGAGCAGTACTTC.

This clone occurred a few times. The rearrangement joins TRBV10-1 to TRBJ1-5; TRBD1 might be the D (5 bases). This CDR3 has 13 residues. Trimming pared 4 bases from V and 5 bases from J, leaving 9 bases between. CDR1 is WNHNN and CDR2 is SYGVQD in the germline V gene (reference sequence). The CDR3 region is CASSGQQDQPQHF. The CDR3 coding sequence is TGCGCCAGCAGTGGACAGCAGGATCAGCCCCAGCATTTT.

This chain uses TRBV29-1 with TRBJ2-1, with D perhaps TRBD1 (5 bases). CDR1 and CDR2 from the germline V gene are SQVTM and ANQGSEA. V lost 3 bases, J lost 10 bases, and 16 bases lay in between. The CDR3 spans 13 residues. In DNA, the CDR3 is TGCAGCGTTGAGTGGGCTGGGGCTGGGGAGCAGTTCTTC. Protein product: CSVEWAGAGEQFF.